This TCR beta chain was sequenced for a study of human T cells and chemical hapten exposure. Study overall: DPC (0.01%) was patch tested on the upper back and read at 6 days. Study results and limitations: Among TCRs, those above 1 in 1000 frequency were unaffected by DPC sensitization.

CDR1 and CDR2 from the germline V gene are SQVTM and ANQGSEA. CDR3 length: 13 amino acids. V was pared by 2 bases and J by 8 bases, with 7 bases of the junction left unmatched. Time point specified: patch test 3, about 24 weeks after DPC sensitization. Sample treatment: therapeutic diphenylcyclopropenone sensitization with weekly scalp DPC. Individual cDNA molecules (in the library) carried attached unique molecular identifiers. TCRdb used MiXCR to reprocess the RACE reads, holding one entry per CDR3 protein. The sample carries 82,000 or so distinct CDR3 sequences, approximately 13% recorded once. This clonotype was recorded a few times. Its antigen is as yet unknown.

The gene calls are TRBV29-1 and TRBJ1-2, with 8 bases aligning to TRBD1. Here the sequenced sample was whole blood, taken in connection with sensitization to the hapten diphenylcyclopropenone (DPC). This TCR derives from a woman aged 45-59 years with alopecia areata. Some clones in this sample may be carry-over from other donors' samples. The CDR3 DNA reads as TGCAGCGTTGAAACAGGGGGGAGGGACGGCTACACCTTC. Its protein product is CSVETGGRDGYTF.